What follows describes a single T cell receptor (beta chain). The length of the CDR3 is 12 residues. Trimming left V 0 bases short and J 7 bases short, with 5 bases between. CDR1 is MNHNS, CDR2 SASEGT, per germline. The PCR had 60 Vbeta and 13 Jbeta primers. This table comes from immunoSEQ multiplex PCR, and its TCRdb copy is limited to in-frame clones, with some not included. This sample has roughly 140,000 clones, with roughly three quarters found just once. This specimen belongs to a study of cytomegalovirus exposure and HLA in healthy donors. At the level of the study: HLA-typed donors contributed 65 million to 95 million unique TCRs, which were held in an early data release.

The sequenced sample was PBMCs. The chain is built from TRBV6-1 and TRBJ2-3; D unresolved. This TCR was recovered from a woman between 50 and 59 years old in good health and CMV-seronegative. For the CDR3, the DNA is TGTGCCAGCAGTGAAGCATTTAATACGCAGTATTTT. The encoded protein is CASSEAFNTQYF.